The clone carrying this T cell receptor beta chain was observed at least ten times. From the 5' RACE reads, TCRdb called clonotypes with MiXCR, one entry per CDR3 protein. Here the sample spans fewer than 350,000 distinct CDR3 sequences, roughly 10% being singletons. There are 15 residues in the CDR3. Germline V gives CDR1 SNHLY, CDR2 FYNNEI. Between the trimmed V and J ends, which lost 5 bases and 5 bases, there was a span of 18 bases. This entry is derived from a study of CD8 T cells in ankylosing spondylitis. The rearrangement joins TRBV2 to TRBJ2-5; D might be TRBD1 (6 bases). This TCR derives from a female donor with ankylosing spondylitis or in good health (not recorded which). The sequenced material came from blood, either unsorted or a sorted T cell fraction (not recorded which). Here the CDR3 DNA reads TGTGCCAGCAGTTTTAACGGGGCAACAGGGGAGACCCAGTACTTC. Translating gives CASSFNGATGETQYF.